Each of the 30 T cell receptor beta chains below was sequenced from the same sample in a study of cytomegalovirus exposure and HLA in healthy donors. Researchers ran the PCR with 60 Vbeta and 13 Jbeta primers. Libraries were prepared by immunoSEQ multiplex PCR; TCRdb keeps only in-frame clonotypes and omits some of them. The sample lists about 140,000 clones, roughly 87% occurring once. The sequenced sample was PBMCs. The source is a woman in her 40s in good health and CMV-seronegative.

CDR3 loop: CASSGTGDGNTIYF. The DNA for the CDR3 is TGTGCCAGCAGTGGGACAGGGGACGGAAACACCATATATTTT. V usage is TRBV6-6 and J usage is TRBJ1-3, with TRBD1 matching 10 bases. This CDR3 spans 14 amino acids. CDR1 MNHNY and CDR2 SVGAGI come from the germline V gene (reference sequence). V was clipped by 5 bases and J by 4 bases; unmatched bases: 2.

The chain employs TRBV18 and TRBJ2-1; TRBD1 agrees at 9 bases. In germline, CDR1 is KGHSH, CDR2 LQKENI. With V trimmed by 3 bases and J by 9 bases, 15 bases remained unmatched. This CDR3 spans 17 amino acids. CDR3 sequence: CASSPRERGQGATEQFF. CDR3 DNA: TGTGCCAGCTCACCCCGCGAACGGGGACAGGGTGCTACTGAGCAGTTCTTC.

This clone was counted only a few times. V gene TRBV4-1 combines with J gene TRBJ1-2, with 10 bases that match TRBD1. Germline V gene lookup returns CDR1 MGHRA and CDR2 YSYEKL. V lost 2 bases and J lost 3; bases outside the gene matches: 3. This CDR3 is built from 15 residues. The CDR3 sequence: CASSQWTGGYYGYTF. Written as DNA, the CDR3 is TGCGCCAGCAGCCAATGGACAGGGGGTTACTATGGCTACACCTTC.

The chain links TRBV30 to TRBJ2-6; a possible D gene is TRBD2 (5 bases). This CDR3 comprises 18 residues. The germline gives CDR1 GTSNPN, CDR2 SVGIG (reference sequence). V was shortened by 7 bases and J by 2 bases, with 24 bases between the two germline ends. CDR3 amino acids: CASRKGSGSRTGANVLTF. The CDR3, as DNA: TGTGCCTCGCGTAAAGGCTCGGGGAGTCGCACTGGGGCCAACGTCCTGACTTTC.

The V call is TRBV5-1, the J call TRBJ2-3, with 7 bases aligning to TRBD1. The CDR3 sequence is 14 residues long. Trimming cost V 4 bases and J 3 bases; bases outside gene matches: 5. Germline V lookup: CDR1 SGHRS, CDR2 YFSETQ. The chain's CDR3 is CASSEGGQTDTQYF. CDR3 DNA sequence: TGCGCCAGCAGCGAAGGGGGCCAGACAGATACGCAGTATTTT.

The V gene is TRBV7-7, the J gene TRBJ2-5; D is possibly TRBD2 (5 bases). The CDR3 has 14 residues. Germline V gives CDR1 SSHAT, CDR2 FNYEAQ (reference sequence). V lost 2 bases, J lost 2 bases, and 9 bases lay in between. CDR3 nucleotides: TGTGCCAGCAGCTTACGGGAAGCTCAAGAGACCCAGTACTTC. Protein: CASSLREAQETQYF.

The sample holds a few counts of this clone. The chain is built from TRBV28 and TRBJ2-7; possible D gene TRBD2, 6 bases. CDR3 length: 14 residues. Germline values: CDR1 MDHEN, CDR2 SYDVKM. Trimming pared 6 bases from V and 6 bases from J, leaving 18 bases between. The CDR3 is CASSRPTGVSEQYF. The CDR3 DNA reads as TGTGCCAGCAGCCGGCCGACGGGAGTAAGCGAGCAGTACTTC.

This chain connects TRBV28 to TRBJ2-7; 14 positions match TRBD2. Germline lookup yields CDR1 MDHEN and CDR2 SYDVKM. The CDR3 loop spans 20 amino acids. Trimming cost V 5 bases and J 5 bases; bases outside gene matches: 20. The CDR3: CASSLIPPGTSGRSADEQYF. The DNA of the CDR3 is TGTGCCAGCAGTCTAATACCCCCCGGGACTAGCGGGAGATCTGCCGACGAGCAGTACTTC.

This clone was counted only a few times. The rearrangement links TRBV11-3 to TRBJ1-1; D uncertain. The CDR3 covers 13 residues. Germline V gene data show CDR1 as SGHNT and CDR2 as YENEEA. The germline V and J ends were trimmed by 3 bases and 4 bases, with 9 bases remaining between them. As DNA, the CDR3 is TGTGCCAGCAGCTTTGGGGAGGTCACTGAAGCTTTCTTT. Amino acids: CASSFGEVTEAFF.

This clone was seen a handful of times. The CDR3 is CASSPGQAGNTEAFF. The CDR3 bases are TGTGCCAGCTCACCAGGACAGGCTGGGAACACTGAAGCTTTCTTT. This chain connects TRBV18 to TRBJ1-1, with TRBD1 identical over 7 bases. CDR3 length: 15 residues. Germline V gene lookup returns CDR1 KGHSH and CDR2 LQKENI. Trimming removed 2 bases from V and 1 base from J; junction bases left unmatched: 4.

V is TRBV18 and J is TRBJ2-7; weak D call: TRBD2 (5 bases). This CDR3 is 12 amino acids long. With 8 bases removed from V and 2 bases from J, the gap between germline ends came to 10 bases. Per germline, CDR1 KGHSH and CDR2 LQKENI. CDR3 bases: TGTGCCAGCGGGCTGGGAGCCTACGAGCAGTACTTC. Its translation: CASGLGAYEQYF.

In this sample, this clone turned up once. The chain employs TRBV13 and TRBJ2-3; D possibly corresponds to TRBD1 (6 bases). The CDR3 runs 16 residues. Trimming removed 5 bases from V and 0 bases from J, with 15 bases in between. CDR1 PRHDT and CDR2 FYEKMQ come from the germline V gene (reference sequence). CDR3 sequence (DNA): TGTGCCAGCAGCGGACCAGGGGCGAAAAGCACAGATACGCAGTATTTT. Its protein is CASSGPGAKSTDTQYF.

The rearrangement uses TRBV7-6 and TRBJ1-4; D remains ambiguous. There are 16 residues in the CDR3. Trimming cost V 0 bases and J 7 bases, with 15 bases left between them. Germline values: CDR1 SGHVS, CDR2 FNYEAQ. CDR3 sequence reads: CASSLAVVPGLEKLFF. Here the CDR3 DNA reads TGTGCCAGCAGCTTAGCAGTGGTTCCTGGACTTGAAAAACTGTTTTTT.

The genes are TRBV7-6 and TRBJ2-5; maybe TRBD2 (6 bases). The J call is uncertain, as TRBJ2-7 better fits the DNA end. This CDR3 has 15 residues. Germline assignment: CDR1 SGHVS and CDR2 FNYEAQ. The CDR3 nucleotides read TGTGCCAGCAGCTTAGCGGCTAGCGAGTCCTACGAGCAGTACTTC. It translates to CASSLAASESYEQYF.

The rearrangement joins TRBV10-1 to TRBJ2-1, with 8 bases identical to TRBD2. V was pared by 3 bases and J by 8 bases, with 6 bases of the junction left unmatched. This CDR3 has 14 residues. The germline gives CDR1 WNHNN, CDR2 SYGVQD (reference sequence). Here the CDR3 reads CASSDSSGHDEQFF. For the CDR3, the DNA is TGCGCCAGCAGTGATTCTAGCGGGCACGATGAGCAGTTCTTC.

The chain has TRBV5-1 and TRBJ1-6; D is uncertain. Germline CDR1 is SGHRS and CDR2 is YFSETQ. This CDR3 contains 15 residues. Trimming took off 0 bases at V and 9 bases at J, with 13 bases between the two ends. CDR3 DNA: TGCGCCAGCAGCTTGGCCTACTCGGGAATTTCACCCCTCCACTTT. This encodes CASSLAYSGISPLHF.

Only one count was recorded for this clone. The J gene is TRBJ2-7, the V gene TRBV6-6; tentatively, D is TRBD2 (8 bases). CDR3 length: 16 residues. CDR1 MNHNY and CDR2 SVGAGI come from the germline V gene (reference sequence). V lost 6 bases, J lost 4 bases, and 22 bases lay in between. The CDR3 nucleotides read TGTGCCAGCAGGTCCCGCAGGGACAGCGGGAGTTACGAGCAGTACTTC. Protein: CASRSRRDSGSYEQYF.

In this sample, this clone turned up a few times. The junction does not match germline at one end; this may be a read error. The J gene is TRBJ2-7, the V gene TRBV14; 14 bases map to TRBD2. CDR1 and CDR2 from the germline V gene are SGHDN and FVKESK. The CDR3 has 14 residues. The CDR3 DNA follows: TGCCCGACCGGGACTAGCGGGAGCTCCTACGAGCAGTACTTC. Its translation: CPTGTSGSSYEQYF.

This chain joins TRBV5-1 and TRBJ2-1; TRBD1 matches at 9 bases. The ends lost 3 bases at V and 1 base at J; junction bases unmatched: 2. The CDR3 consists of 15 residues. Germline CDR1 reads SGHRS; CDR2 reads YFSETQ. The CDR3 bases are TGCGCCAGCAGCTCACAGGGGGCGTCCTACAATGAGCAGTTCTTC. The encoded protein is CASSSQGASYNEQFF.

This clone showed up just once. This chain connects TRBV30 to TRBJ1-1; TRBD1 aligns across 8 bases. CDR1 is GTSNPN and CDR2 is SVGIG in the germline V gene (reference sequence). This CDR3 comprises 14 residues. The V segment lost 3 bases and the J segment 1 base; nucleotides outside the gene matches: 4. Here the CDR3 reads CAWSRGQANTEAFF. In DNA form, the CDR3 reads TGTGCCTGGAGCCGGGGACAGGCGAACACTGAAGCTTTCTTT. Full variable domain (remainder filled in from reference TRBV30 and TRBJ1-1): SQTIHQWPATLVQPVGSPLSLECTVEGTSNPNLYWYRQAAGRGLQLLFYSVGIGQISSEVPQNLSASRPQDRQFILSSKKLLLSDSGFYLCAWSRGQANTEAFFGQGTRLTVV.

V and J are TRBV27 and TRBJ1-3, with a possible D match to TRBD1 (5 bases). The ends were cut back, 8 bases at V and 0 bases at J, with 11 bases in the middle. Germline values: CDR1 MNHEY, CDR2 SMNVEV (reference sequence). The CDR3 consists of 14 residues. The CDR3, as DNA: TGTGCCAGCGGGGGGGGGAACTCTGGAAACACCATATATTTT. It codes for CASGGGNSGNTIYF.

The chain uses TRBV5-1 and TRBJ2-5; D ambiguous. V was trimmed by 3 bases and J by 1 base, leaving 7 bases between them. The germline CDR1 and CDR2 sequences are SGHRS and YFSETQ. This CDR3 has 13 amino acids. In nucleotides, the CDR3 is TGCGCCAGCAGCTCCCCCATCCAAGAGACCCAGTACTTC. Amino acids: CASSSPIQETQYF.

The chain is built from TRBV7-3 and TRBJ2-1; 11 bases agree with TRBD2. This CDR3 comprises 15 residues. J lost 7 bases, V lost 6 bases, and 8 bases had no gene match. Per germline, CDR1 SGHTA and CDR2 FQGTGA. CDR3 sequence reads: CASSQLAGVRNEQFF. The DNA of the CDR3 is TGTGCCAGCAGTCAACTAGCGGGAGTCCGAAATGAGCAGTTCTTC.

The chain carries TRBV11-3 and TRBJ2-3; TRBD2 matches 10 bases. Germline loops: CDR1 SGHNT, CDR2 YENEEA. Trimming at V came to 5 bases and at J to 2 bases, leaving 13 bases not matched to a gene. This CDR3 spans 18 amino acids. In nucleotides, the CDR3 is TGTGCCAGCAGCCGGACTAGCGGTTTGTGGGGCTTCACAGATACGCAGTATTTT. Translation gives CASSRTSGLWGFTDTQYF.

This chain joins TRBV5-6 and TRBJ2-7, with a tentative D call TRBD2 (5 bases). This CDR3 has 16 residues. Germline assignment: CDR1 SGHDT and CDR2 YYEEEE. V gave up 0 bases and J gave up 5 bases, with 18 bases separating them. The CDR3 here is CASSLEVGEIGDEQYF. The CDR3, as DNA: TGTGCCAGCAGCTTGGAGGTCGGGGAGATCGGGGACGAGCAGTACTTC.

The rearrangement joins TRBV19 to TRBJ2-7; 10 positions match TRBD1. V shed 7 bases and J 3 bases; nucleotides not matched to a gene: 9. Per germline, CDR1 LNHDA and CDR2 SQIVND (reference sequence). This CDR3 has 15 residues. The CDR3 DNA reads as TGTGCCAGTAAGCTAGGACAGGGGGGAAACTACGAGCAGTACTTC. Protein sequence: CASKLGQGGNYEQYF.

The chain links TRBV5-4 to TRBJ2-3; a possible D gene is TRBD2 (6 bases). This CDR3 comprises 15 residues. Deletions cut 4 bases from V and 1 base from J, with 13 bases between. Per the germline V gene, CDR1 is SGHNT and CDR2 is YYREEE (reference sequence). The CDR3 protein is CASSPAERGTDTQYF. The DNA for the CDR3 is TGTGCCAGCAGCCCCGCTGAGCGGGGCACAGATACGCAGTATTTT.

CDR3 DNA sequence: TGTGCCAGCAGTCAAGCGGGGGGACTGTACAATGAGCAGTTCTTC. Its protein is CASSQAGGLYNEQFF. V and J are TRBV6-6 and TRBJ2-1, with 9 bases lining up with TRBD2. The CDR3 runs 15 residues. The V segment lost 5 bases and the J segment 4 bases; nucleotides outside the gene matches: 6. CDR1 and CDR2 from the germline V gene are MNHNY and SVGAGI (reference sequence).

The CDR3 region has the DNA TGCGCCAGCAGCCTAGGACAGGCCACAGATACGCAGTATTTT. Protein sequence: CASSLGQATDTQYF. The chain joins TRBV5-1 to TRBJ2-3; TRBD1 matches at 7 bases. The CDR3 covers 14 residues. The germline gives CDR1 SGHRS, CDR2 YFSETQ. The junction had 4 bases not matched to a gene; V was cut back by 4 bases and J by 2 bases.

This chain connects TRBV7-9 to TRBJ2-1; a possible D gene is TRBD2 (6 bases). Looked up from germline, CDR1 is SEHNR and CDR2 is FQNEAQ (reference sequence). The CDR3 consists of 15 residues. Trimming pared 5 bases from V and 1 base from J, leaving 12 bases between. The CDR3 DNA reads TGTGCCAGCAGCACAACTAGCTTTTCCTACAATGAGCAGTTCTTC. Translated: CASSTTSFSYNEQFF.